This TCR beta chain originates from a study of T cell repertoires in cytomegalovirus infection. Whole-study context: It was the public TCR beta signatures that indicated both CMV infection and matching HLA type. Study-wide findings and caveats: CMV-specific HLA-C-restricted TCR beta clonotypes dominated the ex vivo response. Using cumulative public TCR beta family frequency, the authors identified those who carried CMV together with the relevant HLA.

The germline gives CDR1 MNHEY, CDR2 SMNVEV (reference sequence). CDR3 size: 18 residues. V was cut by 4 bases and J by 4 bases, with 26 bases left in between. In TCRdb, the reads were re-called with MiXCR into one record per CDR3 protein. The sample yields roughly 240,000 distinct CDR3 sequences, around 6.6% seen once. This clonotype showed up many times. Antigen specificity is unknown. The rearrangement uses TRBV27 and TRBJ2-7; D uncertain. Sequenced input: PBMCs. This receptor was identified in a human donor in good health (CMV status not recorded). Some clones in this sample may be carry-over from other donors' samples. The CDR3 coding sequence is TGTGCCAGCAGTTCCGCCCTCTTTAGAGGAGACATCGTATACGAGCAGTACTTC. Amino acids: CASSSALFRGDIVYEQYF.